These 9 T cell receptor beta chains were all obtained from the same sample, sequenced in a study of CD8 T cells in ankylosing spondylitis. TCRdb redid the calling of the 5' RACE reads with MiXCR, one entry per CDR3 protein. Found here are roughly 170,000 distinct CDR3 sequences, approximately 9% of them singletons; the top ten hold roughly 16%. Sequencing input: blood, either unsorted or a sorted T cell fraction (not recorded which). These receptors all stem from a female donor with ankylosing spondylitis or in good health (not recorded which).

A note on this clonotype: A read error may explain this, as a much larger clone is one base away. The V gene is TRBV9, the J gene TRBJ2-5; perhaps TRBD2 as D (6 bases). V shed 6 bases and J shed 4 bases, with 19 bases lying between them. The CDR3 covers 15 residues. The germline V gene encodes CDR1 SGDLS and CDR2 YYNGEE. The CDR3 protein is CASNANPTSGETQYF. The CDR3 nucleotides read TGTGCCAGCAACGCCAATCCGACTAGTGGAGAGACCCAGTACTTC.

A few counts support this clonotype. The CDR3 is CASSQGLAGRTGELFF. The CDR3 DNA is TGCGCCAGCAGCCAAGGACTAGCGGGAAGAACCGGGGAGCTGTTTTTT. The V call is TRBV4-3, the J call TRBJ2-2; 11 bases are shared with TRBD2. With V trimmed by 1 base and J by 5 bases, 3 bases remained unmatched. The CDR3 contains 16 residues. Germline V gene lookup returns CDR1 LGHNA and CDR2 YSLEER.

This clonotype appeared many times. V usage is TRBV5-5 and J usage is TRBJ1-1; D is unclear. V was trimmed by 3 bases and J by 0 bases, leaving 9 bases between them. The CDR3 totals 14 residues. The germline V gene has CDR1 SGHKS and CDR2 YYEKEE (reference sequence). As DNA, the CDR3 is TGTGCCAGCAGCTGGGCAGGTATGAACACTGAAGCTTTCTTT. Its translation: CASSWAGMNTEAFF.

In its sample, this clonotype was seen a few times. The CDR3 DNA sequence: TGTGCCAGCAACCGAGAGACCTACAATGAGCAGTTCTTC. Translating gives CASNRETYNEQFF. The chain recombines TRBV2 with TRBJ2-1; D call uncertain. Deletions cut 7 bases from V and 2 bases from J, with 9 bases between. The CDR3 extends over 13 amino acids. Germline assignment: CDR1 SNHLY and CDR2 FYNNEI.

The chain links TRBV30 to TRBJ1-1; no clear D gene. The V end was cut by 3 bases, the J end by 11 bases, with 10 bases between. The CDR3 covers 10 residues. CDR1 and CDR2 (germline): GTSNPN, SVGIG (reference sequence). The CDR3 sequence: CAWSPPGAFF. CDR3 sequence (DNA): TGTGCCTGGAGCCCTCCCGGGGCTTTCTTT.

This clonotype was detected only a few times. This chain links TRBV9 with TRBJ1-4, with 8 bases that match TRBD1. The CDR3 is 14 amino acids. Germline CDR1 is SGDLS and CDR2 is YYNGEE. After removal of 3 bases from V and 7 bases from J, the junction contained 5 bases not matched to a gene. CDR3: CASSELQGGEKLFF. DNA of the CDR3: TGTGCCAGCAGCGAATTACAGGGGGGTGAAAAACTGTTTTTT.

V and J are TRBV24-1 and TRBJ2-2, with D perhaps assigned TRBD1 or TRBD2 (6 bases each). The CDR3 has 15 amino acids. V was trimmed by 9 bases and J by 1 base, leaving 14 bases between them. Per germline, CDR1 KGHDR and CDR2 SFDVKD. The CDR3 coding sequence is TGTGCCACCGGTTGGAGGGGACAGAACACCGGGGAGCTGTTTTTT. Translation gives CATGWRGQNTGELFF.

This clonotype was counted many times. V and J are TRBV12-3 or TRBV12-4 and TRBJ2-1; perhaps TRBD2 as D (6 bases). Trimming took off 3 bases at V and 9 bases at J, with 15 bases between the two ends. The CDR3 runs 14 residues. CDR3 in amino acids: CASSFNQRVGEQFF. CDR3 sequence (DNA): TGTGCCAGCAGTTTCAATCAGCGGGTGGGTGAGCAGTTCTTC.

The chain couples TRBV11-1 to TRBJ2-3; no clear D. The V and J ends lost 3 bases and 3 bases respectively, with 22 bases between them. CDR3 length equals 18 residues. The germline gives CDR1 SGHAT, CDR2 FQDESV (reference sequence). In DNA form, the CDR3 reads TGTGCCAGCAGCTTCCTCAGATCCCATATAGCAACGACAGATACGCAGTATTTT. This encodes CASSFLRSHIATTDTQYF.